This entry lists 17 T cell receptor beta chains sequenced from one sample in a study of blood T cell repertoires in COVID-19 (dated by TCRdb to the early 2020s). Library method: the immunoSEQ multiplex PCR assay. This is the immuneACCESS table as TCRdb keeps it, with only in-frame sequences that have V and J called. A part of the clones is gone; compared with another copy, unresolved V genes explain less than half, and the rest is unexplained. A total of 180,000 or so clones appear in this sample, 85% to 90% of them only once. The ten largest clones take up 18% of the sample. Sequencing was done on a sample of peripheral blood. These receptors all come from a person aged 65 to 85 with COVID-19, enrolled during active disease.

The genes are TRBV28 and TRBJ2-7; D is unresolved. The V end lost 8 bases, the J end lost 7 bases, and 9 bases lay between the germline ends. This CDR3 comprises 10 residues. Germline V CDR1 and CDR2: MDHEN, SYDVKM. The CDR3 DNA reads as TGTGCCAGCGGGCCCCGGGAGCAGTACTTC. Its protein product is CASGPREQYF.

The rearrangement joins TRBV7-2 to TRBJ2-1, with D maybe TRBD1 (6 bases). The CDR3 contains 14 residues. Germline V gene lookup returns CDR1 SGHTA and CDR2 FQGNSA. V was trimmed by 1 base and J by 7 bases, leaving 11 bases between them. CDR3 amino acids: CASSLEIRGNEQFF. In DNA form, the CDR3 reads TGTGCCAGCAGCTTAGAGATTAGGGGGAATGAGCAGTTCTTC.

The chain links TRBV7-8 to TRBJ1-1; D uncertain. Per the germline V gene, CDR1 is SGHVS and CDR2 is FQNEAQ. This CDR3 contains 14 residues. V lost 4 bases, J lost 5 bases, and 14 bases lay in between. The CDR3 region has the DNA TGTGCCAGCAGCTACGACGGGGTGGGGACTGAAGCTTTCTTT. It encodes CASSYDGVGTEAFF.

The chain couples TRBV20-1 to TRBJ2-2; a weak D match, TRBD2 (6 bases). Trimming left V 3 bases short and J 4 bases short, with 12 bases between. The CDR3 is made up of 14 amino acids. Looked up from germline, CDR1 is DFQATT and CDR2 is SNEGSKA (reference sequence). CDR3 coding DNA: TGCAGTGCTAGTTACGGGAGCCTCACCGGGGAGCTGTTTTTT. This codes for CSASYGSLTGELFF.

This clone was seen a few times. The CDR3 reads CASRPSGTGGYEQYF. CDR3 coding DNA: TGTGCCAGCAGGCCATCCGGGACAGGGGGCTACGAGCAGTACTTC. The chain employs TRBV27 and TRBJ2-7; 11 nucleotides align to TRBD1. From germline, CDR1 is MNHEY and CDR2 SMNVEV (reference sequence). This CDR3 has 15 amino acids. Trimming took 6 bases from V and 3 from J; bases not matched to a gene: 7.

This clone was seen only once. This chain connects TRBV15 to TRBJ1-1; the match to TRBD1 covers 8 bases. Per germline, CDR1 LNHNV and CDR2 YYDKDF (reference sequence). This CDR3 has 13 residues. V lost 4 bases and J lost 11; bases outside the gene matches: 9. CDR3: CATSTRGQGSAFF. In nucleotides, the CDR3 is TGTGCCACCAGCACCCGTGGACAGGGTTCGGCTTTCTTT.

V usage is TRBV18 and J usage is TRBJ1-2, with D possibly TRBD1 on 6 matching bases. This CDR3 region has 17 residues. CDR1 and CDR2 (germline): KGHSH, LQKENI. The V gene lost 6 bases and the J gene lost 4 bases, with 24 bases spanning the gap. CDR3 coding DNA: TGTGCCAGCTCCCCCAGTGTAAAGACAGGAGGCAGCTATGGCTACACCTTC. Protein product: CASSPSVKTGGSYGYTF.

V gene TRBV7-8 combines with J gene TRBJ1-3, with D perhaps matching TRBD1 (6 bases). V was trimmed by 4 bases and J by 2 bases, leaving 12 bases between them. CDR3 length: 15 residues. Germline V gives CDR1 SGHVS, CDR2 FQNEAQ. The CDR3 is CASSWVGQTGNTIYF. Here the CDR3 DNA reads TGTGCCAGCAGCTGGGTAGGACAGACTGGAAACACCATATATTTT.

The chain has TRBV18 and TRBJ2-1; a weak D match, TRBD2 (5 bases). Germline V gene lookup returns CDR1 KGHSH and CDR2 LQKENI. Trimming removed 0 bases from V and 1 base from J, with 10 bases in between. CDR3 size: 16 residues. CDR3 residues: CASSPPVKRSYNEQFF. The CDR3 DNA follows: TGTGCCAGCTCACCACCGGTCAAGCGGTCCTACAATGAGCAGTTCTTC.

Written as DNA, the CDR3 is TGCGCCAGGGGGGCGGGGGCGCTAGCCAAAAACATTCAGTACTTC. It codes for CARGAGALAKNIQYF. The J gene is TRBJ2-4, the V gene TRBV4-3; maybe TRBD2 (7 bases). CDR3 length: 15 residues. V gave up 9 bases and J gave up 0 bases, with 15 bases separating them. The germline V gene has CDR1 LGHNA and CDR2 YSLEER.

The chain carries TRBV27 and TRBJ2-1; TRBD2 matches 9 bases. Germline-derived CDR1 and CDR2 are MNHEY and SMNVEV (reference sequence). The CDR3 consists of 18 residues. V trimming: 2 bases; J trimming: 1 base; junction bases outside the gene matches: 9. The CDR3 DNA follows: TGTGCCAGCAGTTTAAGTATCGGAGCGGGAGGTTCCTACAATGAGCAGTTCTTC. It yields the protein CASSLSIGAGGSYNEQFF.

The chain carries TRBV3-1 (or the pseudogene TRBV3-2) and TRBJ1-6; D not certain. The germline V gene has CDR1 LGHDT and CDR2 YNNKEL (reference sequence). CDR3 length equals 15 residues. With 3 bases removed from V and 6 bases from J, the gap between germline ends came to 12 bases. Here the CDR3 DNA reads TGTGCCAGCAGCCAGGGCCGAGCAGCTAATTCACCCCTCCACTTT. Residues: CASSQGRAANSPLHF.

CDR3 loop: CASSSRTGGNTEAFF. DNA for the CDR3: TGTGCCAGCAGCTCCCGGACAGGGGGCAACACTGAAGCTTTCTTT. The chain has TRBV5-6 and TRBJ1-1; the match to TRBD1 covers 11 bases. The CDR3 length is 15 residues. After removal of 3 bases from V and 2 bases from J, the junction contained 3 bases not matched to a gene. Germline loops: CDR1 SGHDT, CDR2 YYEEEE.

CDR3 sequence reads: CASSLLERDEKLFF. CDR3 bases: TGTGCCAGCAGCTTATTAGAAAGAGATGAAAAACTGTTTTTT. The gene calls are TRBV7-2 and TRBJ1-4; D not certain. This CDR3 has 14 amino acids. Germline lookup yields CDR1 SGHTA and CDR2 FQGNSA. The V end lost 2 bases, the J end lost 6 bases, and 10 bases lay between the germline ends.

CDR3: CAISEHAGGAREQYF. The CDR3 DNA follows: TGTGCCATCAGTGAGCATGCGGGAGGGGCTAGGGAGCAGTACTTC. The chain links TRBV10-3 to TRBJ2-7, with 9 positions matching TRBD2. Trimming at V came to 2 bases and at J to 7 bases, leaving 9 bases not matched to a gene. The CDR3 has 15 amino acids. Germline V lookup: CDR1 ENHRY, CDR2 SYGVKD.

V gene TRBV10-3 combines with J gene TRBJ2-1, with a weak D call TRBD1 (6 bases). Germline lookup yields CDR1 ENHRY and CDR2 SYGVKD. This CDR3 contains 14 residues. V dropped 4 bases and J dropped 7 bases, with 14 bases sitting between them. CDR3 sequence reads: CAISAGTSKNEQFF. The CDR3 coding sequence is TGTGCCATCAGTGCCGGGACATCGAAGAATGAGCAGTTCTTC.

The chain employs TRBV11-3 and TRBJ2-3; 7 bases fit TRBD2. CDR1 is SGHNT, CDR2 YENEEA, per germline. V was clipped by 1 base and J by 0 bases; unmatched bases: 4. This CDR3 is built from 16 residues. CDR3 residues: CASSLGSGVSTDTQYF. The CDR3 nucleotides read TGTGCCAGCAGCTTAGGGAGCGGGGTTAGCACAGATACGCAGTATTTT. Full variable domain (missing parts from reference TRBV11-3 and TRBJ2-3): EAGVVQSPRYKIIEKKQPVAFWCNPISGHNTLYWYLQNLGQGPELLIRYENEEAVDDSQLPKDRFSAERLKGVDSTLKIQPAELGDSAVYLCASSLGSGVSTDTQYFGPGTRLTVL.